This T cell receptor beta chain was found in a study of early T cells in non-severe SARS-CoV-2 infection. V lost 2 bases, J lost 2 bases, and 9 bases lay in between. The length of the CDR3 is 14 residues. The germline gives CDR1 MNHEY, CDR2 SMNVEV (reference sequence). Attachment of unique molecular identifiers was made to individual cDNA molecules. TCRdb recomputed calls from the 5' RACE reads with MiXCR, one row per CDR3 protein. The sample holds roughly 61,000 distinct CDR3 sequences, about 13% seen once. Study-wide results and limits: Private and CD4 specificities were missed by VDJdb matching, which favored anti-spike CD8 responses.

This clonotype was seen at least ten times. Its antigen is as yet unknown. The chain combines TRBV27 with TRBJ2-5; perhaps TRBD2 as D (5 bases). The clonotype was recovered from an adult who was a healthcare worker with PCR-confirmed SARS-CoV-2 infection or an uninfected control (not recorded which). The sequences come from whole blood, collected at baseline. The CDR3 coding sequence is TGTGCCAGCAGTTTAGGGCGCGGGCAAGAGACCCAGTACTTC. Its translation is CASSLGRGQETQYF.